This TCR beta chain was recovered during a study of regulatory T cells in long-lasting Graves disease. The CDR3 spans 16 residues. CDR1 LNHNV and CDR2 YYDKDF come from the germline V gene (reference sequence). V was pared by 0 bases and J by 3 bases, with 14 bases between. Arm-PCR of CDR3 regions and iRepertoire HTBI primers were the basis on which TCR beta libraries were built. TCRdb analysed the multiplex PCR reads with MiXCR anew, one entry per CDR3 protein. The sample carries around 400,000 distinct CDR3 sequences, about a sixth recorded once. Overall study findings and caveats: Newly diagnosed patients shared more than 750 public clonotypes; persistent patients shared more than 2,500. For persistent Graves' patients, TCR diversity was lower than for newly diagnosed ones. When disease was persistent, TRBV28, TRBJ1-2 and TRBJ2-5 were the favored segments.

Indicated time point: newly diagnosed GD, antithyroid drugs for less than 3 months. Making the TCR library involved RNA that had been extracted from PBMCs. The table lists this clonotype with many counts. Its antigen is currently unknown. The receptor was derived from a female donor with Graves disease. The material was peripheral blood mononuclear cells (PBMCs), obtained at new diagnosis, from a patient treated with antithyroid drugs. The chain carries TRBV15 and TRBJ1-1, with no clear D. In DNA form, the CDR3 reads TGTGCCACCAGCAGAGACGATACTATCCTTGACACTGAAGCTTTCTTT. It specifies CATSRDDTILDTEAFF.